This TCR beta chain was captured in a study of cytomegalovirus exposure and HLA in healthy donors. The study, taken as a whole, reports: In the analysis, some V segments, TRBV6-2 and TRBV6-3 included, were excluded as indistinguishable. Analyzed later, most CMV-associated TCR beta chains appeared HLA-restricted.

This PCR relied on a set of 60 Vbeta primers and 13 Jbeta primers. In the authors' methods: Later analysis identified tens of millions of unique TCR beta chains, about 10 million shared. Measured with immunoSEQ multiplex PCR; TCRdb has only the in-frame clones, and not every one. The V and J calls and clone size are taken from that table; D and trimming were inferred from the DNA. The sample shows under 200,000 clones, roughly four fifths of them seen only once. Regarding this clone: Antigen unknown.

The length of the CDR3 is 14 residues. CDR1 is MDHEN and CDR2 is SYDVKM in the germline V gene. Trimming shortened V by 8 bases and J by 4 bases, and 15 bases separated the two germline ends. The chain is built from TRBV28 and TRBJ1-5, with D possibly TRBD1 on 5 matching bases. Sequencing input: PBMCs. This receptor was identified in a woman under 40 in good health and CMV-seropositive. CDR3 region: CASQGLAANQPQHF. The CDR3, as DNA: TGTGCCAGCCAGGGATTGGCCGCGAATCAGCCCCAGCATTTT.